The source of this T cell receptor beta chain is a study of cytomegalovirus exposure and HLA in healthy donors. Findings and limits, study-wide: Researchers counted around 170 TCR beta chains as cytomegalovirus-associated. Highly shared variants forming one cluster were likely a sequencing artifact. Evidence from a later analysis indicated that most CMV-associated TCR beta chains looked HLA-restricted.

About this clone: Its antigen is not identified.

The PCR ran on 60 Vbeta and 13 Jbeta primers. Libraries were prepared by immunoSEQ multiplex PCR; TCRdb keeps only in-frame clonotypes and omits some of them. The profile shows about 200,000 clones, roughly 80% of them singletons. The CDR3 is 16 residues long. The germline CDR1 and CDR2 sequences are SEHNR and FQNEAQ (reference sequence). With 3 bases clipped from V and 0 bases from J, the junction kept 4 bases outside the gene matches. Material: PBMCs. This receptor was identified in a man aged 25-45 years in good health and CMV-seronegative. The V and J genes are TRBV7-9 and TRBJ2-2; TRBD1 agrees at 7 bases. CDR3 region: CASSFNDRANTGELFF. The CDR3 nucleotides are TGTGCCAGCAGCTTTAACGACAGGGCGAACACCGGGGAGCTGTTTTTT.